The TCR beta chain under discussion was sequenced for a study of CD8 T cells in Susac syndrome. After extraction with the RNeasy kit, roughly 0.45 to 1 ug of the RNA was reverse transcribed using random hexamers. With immunoSEQ multiplex PCR, TCR beta CDR3 was amplified across 54 Vbeta and 13 Jbeta. One entry per CDR3 protein, called by TCRdb with MiXCR from the immunoSEQ multiplex PCR reads. Among over 100,000 distinct CDR3 sequences listed, roughly 90% were seen once. Per the germline V gene, CDR1 is SGHTA and CDR2 is FQGNSA. The CDR3 loop spans 13 amino acids. The germline V and J ends were trimmed by 8 bases and 2 bases, with 12 bases remaining between them. This clonotype was recorded only once. Its target is unknown. Broader study findings: TCR sequencing and HLA analysis covered a relatively small number of individuals.

Sequencing of TCR beta drew on CD8+ and CD4+ T cells from blood. CD8+ and CD4+ T cells were negatively isolated; TEMRA cells were FACS-enriched. V gene TRBV7-2 combines with J gene TRBJ1-1; D unresolved. The sequenced material came from CD8+ T cells from PBMCs. This receptor was taken from a human donor in good health. CDR3 nucleotides: TGTGCCAGCCACACCCGGGGAAACACTGAAGCTTTCTTT. It specifies CASHTRGNTEAFF.